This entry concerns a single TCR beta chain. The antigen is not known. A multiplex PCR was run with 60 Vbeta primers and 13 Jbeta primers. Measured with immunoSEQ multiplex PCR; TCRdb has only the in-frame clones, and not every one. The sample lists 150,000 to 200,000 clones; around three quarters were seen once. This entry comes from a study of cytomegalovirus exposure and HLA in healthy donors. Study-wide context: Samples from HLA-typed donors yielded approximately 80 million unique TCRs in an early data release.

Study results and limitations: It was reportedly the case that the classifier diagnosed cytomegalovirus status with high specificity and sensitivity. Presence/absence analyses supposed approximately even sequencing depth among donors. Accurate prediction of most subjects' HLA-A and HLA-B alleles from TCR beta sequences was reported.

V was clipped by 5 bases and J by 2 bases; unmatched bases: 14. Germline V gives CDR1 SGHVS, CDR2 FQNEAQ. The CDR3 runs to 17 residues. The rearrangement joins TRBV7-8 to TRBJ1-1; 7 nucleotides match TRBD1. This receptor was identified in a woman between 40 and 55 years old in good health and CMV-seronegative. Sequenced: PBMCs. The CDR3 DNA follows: TGTGCCAGCAGCCTATCGCCGGGCAGGGGGATTAACACTGAAGCTTTCTTT. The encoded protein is CASSLSPGRGINTEAFF.